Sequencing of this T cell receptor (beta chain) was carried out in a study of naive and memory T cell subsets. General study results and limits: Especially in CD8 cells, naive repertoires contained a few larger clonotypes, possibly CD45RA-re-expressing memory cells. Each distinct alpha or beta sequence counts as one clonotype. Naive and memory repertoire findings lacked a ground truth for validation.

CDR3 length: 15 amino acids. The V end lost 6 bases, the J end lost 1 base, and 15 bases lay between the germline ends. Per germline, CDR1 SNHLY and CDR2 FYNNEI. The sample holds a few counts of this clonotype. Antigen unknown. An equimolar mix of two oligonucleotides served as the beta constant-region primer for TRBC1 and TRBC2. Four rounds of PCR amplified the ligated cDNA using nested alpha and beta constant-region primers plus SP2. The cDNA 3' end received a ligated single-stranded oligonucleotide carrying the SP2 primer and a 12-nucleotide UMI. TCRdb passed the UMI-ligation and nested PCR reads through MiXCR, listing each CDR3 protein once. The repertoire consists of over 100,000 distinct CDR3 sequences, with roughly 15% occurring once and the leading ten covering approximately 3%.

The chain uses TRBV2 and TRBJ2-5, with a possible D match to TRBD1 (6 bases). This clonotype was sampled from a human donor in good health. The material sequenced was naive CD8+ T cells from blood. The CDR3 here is CASRTPQGRQETQYF. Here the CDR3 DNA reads TGTGCCAGCAGGACCCCTCAGGGGCGCCAAGAGACCCAGTACTTC.